The next 29 T cell receptor beta chains were all read from a single sample in a study of blood T cell repertoires in COVID-19. TCRdb's table, derived via immunoSEQ multiplex PCR, lists solely in-frame clones and lacks some. The sample lists under 550,000 clones, about 87% seen once, with 0.8% to 1% in the top ten. Sample: peripheral blood. The receptors originated from a young man with COVID-19, enrolled during active disease.

This clone was counted a few times. This chain joins TRBV3-1 (or the pseudogene TRBV3-2) and TRBJ2-5; D is unresolved. The ends were cut back, 2 bases at V and 5 bases at J, with 12 bases in the middle. From germline, CDR1 is LGHDT and CDR2 YNNKEL (reference sequence). The CDR3 runs 14 residues. The CDR3, as DNA: TGTGCCAGCAGCCAATCGTGGCTGGTGGAGACCCAGTACTTC. Amino acid sequence: CASSQSWLVETQYF.

The chain links TRBV5-4 to TRBJ2-3, with 11 bases identical to TRBD2. The CDR3 length is 15 residues. After removal of 4 bases from V and 2 bases from J, the junction contained 3 bases not matched to a gene. Germline V gives CDR1 SGHNT, CDR2 YYREEE (reference sequence). CDR3 region: CASSVSGGATDTQYF. The CDR3 region has the DNA TGTGCCAGCAGCGTTAGCGGGGGGGCCACAGATACGCAGTATTTT.

This clone has only a few counts. CDR3 sequence: CASSLGSTSYEQYF. The CDR3, as DNA: TGTGCCAGCAGCTTAGGCAGTACCTCCTACGAGCAGTACTTC. The V call is TRBV11-2, the J call TRBJ2-7; D call uncertain. Per germline, CDR1 SGHAT and CDR2 FQNNGV. V lost 1 base, J lost 0 bases, and 7 bases lay in between. CDR3 length equals 14 residues.

This chain uses TRBV11-2 with TRBJ1-2; weak D call: TRBD1 (6 bases). Germline V gene sequence: CDR1 SGHAT, CDR2 FQNNGV. The V gene lost 1 base and the J gene lost 6 bases, with 18 bases spanning the gap. The CDR3 totals 16 residues. The DNA of the CDR3 is TGTGCCAGCAGCTTAGCGGCGCGGCGGGGGGCTGATGGCTACACCTTC. Protein: CASSLAARRGADGYTF.

The chain links TRBV7-8 to TRBJ1-2; D not resolved. There are 14 residues in the CDR3. Looked up from germline, CDR1 is SGHVS and CDR2 is FQNEAQ. Trimming took 3 bases from V and 0 from J, leaving 8 bases between them. CDR3 coding DNA: TGTGCCAGCAGCTTCCAGACTACTAACTATGGCTACACCTTC. It is translated as CASSFQTTNYGYTF.

This chain links TRBV7-8 with TRBJ2-7, with 9 bases identical to TRBD1. The CDR3 is 15 amino acids. Germline V gene sequence: CDR1 SGHVS, CDR2 FQNEAQ. Losses at the gene ends were 1 base for V and 4 bases for J; bases not matched to a gene: 5. The CDR3 reads CASSLDPTGGYEQYF. The CDR3 coding sequence is TGTGCCAGCAGCTTAGACCCGACAGGGGGTTACGAGCAGTACTTC.

This chain links TRBV30 with TRBJ2-2; D remains ambiguous. CDR1 GTSNPN and CDR2 SVGIG come from the germline V gene (reference sequence). Trimming stripped 0 bases from V and 2 bases from J, with 7 bases between. CDR3 length: 14 residues. CDR3 bases: TGTGCCTGGAGTGTACTCATAAACACCGGGGAGCTGTTTTTT. The encoded protein is CAWSVLINTGELFF.

The genes are TRBV5-4 and TRBJ1-2; tentatively, D is TRBD1 (6 bases). This CDR3 has 14 amino acids. CDR1 is SGHNT, CDR2 YYREEE, per germline (reference sequence). V was trimmed by 4 bases and J by 1 base, leaving 11 bases between them. The CDR3 is CASSANRVNYGYTF. The CDR3 DNA sequence: TGTGCCAGCAGCGCAAACAGGGTTAACTATGGCTACACCTTC.

V is TRBV28 and J is TRBJ2-2, with a weak D call TRBD2 (6 bases). The CDR3 totals 13 residues. CDR1 and CDR2 from the germline V gene are MDHEN and SYDVKM. V lost 3 bases, J lost 4 bases, and 6 bases lay in between. The CDR3 DNA is TGTGCCAGCAGTTTTAGCGGCACCGGGGAGCTGTTTTTT. It is translated as CASSFSGTGELFF.

The rearrangement joins TRBV12-5 to TRBJ2-1; D is undetermined. V was cut by 3 bases and J by 9 bases, with 6 bases left in between. The CDR3 has 11 residues. The germline CDR1 and CDR2 sequences are LGHNT and FRNRAP. CDR3 protein: CASGFYAEQFF. CDR3 DNA sequence: TGTGCTAGTGGTTTCTACGCTGAGCAGTTCTTC.

This clone occurred a few times. The chain's CDR3 is CASSLAGRDTEAFF. CDR3 DNA sequence: TGTGCCAGCAGCTTAGCGGGCAGGGACACTGAAGCTTTCTTT. The chain uses TRBV7-9 and TRBJ1-1, with a weak D call TRBD1 (5 bases). This CDR3 region has 14 residues. V was trimmed by 0 bases and J by 3 bases, leaving 8 bases between them. CDR1 is SEHNR and CDR2 is FQNEAQ in the germline V gene (reference sequence).

The V call is TRBV6-5, the J call TRBJ1-1; 7 nucleotides agree with TRBD1. The V gene end was trimmed by 7 bases and the J gene end by 6 bases; junction bases not matched to a gene: 14. This CDR3 is 15 amino acids long. Germline-derived CDR1 and CDR2 are MNHEY and SVGAGI. The CDR3 DNA sequence: TGTGCCAGCATGAGGGACGAACAGGGGAGACCTGAAGCTTTCTTT. Translated, it gives CASMRDEQGRPEAFF.

A remark on this clone: Other DNA sequences in the same sample also yield this CDR3. V gene TRBV18 combines with J gene TRBJ2-3, with 7 positions matching TRBD2. The CDR3 runs to 15 residues. Germline-derived CDR1 and CDR2 are KGHSH and LQKENI. The V and J ends lost 3 bases and 3 bases, in that order; junction bases with no gene match: 6. The CDR3 DNA reads as TGTGCCAGCTCACCGGGCCTAGCGGAGACAGATACGCAGTATTTT. Protein: CASSPGLAETDTQYF.

The chain has TRBV7-9 and TRBJ2-7, with D tentatively TRBD1 (5 bases). This CDR3 has 13 residues. Germline V lookup: CDR1 SEHNR, CDR2 FQNEAQ (reference sequence). The ends were cut back, 3 bases at V and 3 bases at J, with 9 bases in the middle. The CDR3 loop is CASSFSRDYEQYF. The CDR3, as DNA: TGTGCCAGCAGCTTTTCCAGGGACTACGAGCAGTACTTC.

This chain uses TRBV2 with TRBJ1-2; D call uncertain. V lost 5 bases, J lost 5 bases, and 6 bases lay in between. This CDR3 has 11 amino acids. Germline values: CDR1 SNHLY, CDR2 FYNNEI. The CDR3 reads CASSPLYGYTF. CDR3 bases: TGTGCCAGCAGTCCCCTATATGGCTACACCTTC.

The V call is TRBV5-4, the J call TRBJ1-1; tentatively, D is TRBD1 (6 bases). The CDR3 consists of 14 residues. With 4 bases removed from V and 4 bases from J, the gap between germline ends came to 14 bases. Germline V gene lookup returns CDR1 SGHNT and CDR2 YYREEE (reference sequence). CDR3 amino acids: CASSLAGGATEAFF. The CDR3 DNA reads as TGTGCCAGCAGCCTGGCGGGGGGCGCCACTGAAGCTTTCTTT. Full variable domain (remainder filled in from reference TRBV5-4 and TRBJ1-1): ETGVTQSPTHLIKTRGQQVTLRCSSQSGHNTVSWYQQALGQGPQFIFQYYREEENGRGNFPPRFSGLQFPNYSSELNVNALELDDSALYLCASSLAGGATEAFFGQGTRLTVV.

The chain links TRBV7-9 to TRBJ2-7; D is ambiguous. This CDR3 spans 13 amino acids. Germline CDR1 reads SEHNR; CDR2 reads FQNEAQ (reference sequence). Trimming took 2 bases from V and 4 from J, leaving 9 bases between them. CDR3 region: CASSLLQAYEQYF. As DNA, the CDR3 is TGTGCCAGCAGCTTATTACAAGCGTACGAGCAGTACTTC.

The rearrangement joins TRBV7-8 to TRBJ2-2; TRBD1 agrees at 7 bases. V shed 4 bases, J shed 5 bases, and the junction held 13 bases outside the gene matches. Germline V CDR1 and CDR2: SGHVS, FQNEAQ. The CDR3 loop spans 17 amino acids. In DNA, the CDR3 is TGTGCCAGCAGCTCTAGTCAAGGGGGCTCTCGAACCGGGGAGCTGTTTTTT. It encodes CASSSSQGGSRTGELFF. Full variable domain (rest looked up from reference TRBV7-8 and TRBJ2-2): GAGVSQSPRYKVAKRGQDVALRCDPISGHVSLFWYQQALGQGPEFLTYFQNEAQLDKSGLPSDRFFAERPEGSVSTLKIQRTQQEDSAVYLCASSSSQGGSRTGELFFGEGSRLTVL.

In DNA, the CDR3 is TGTGCCAGCAGCGGCGACTGGGCGGGTTACAATGAGCAGTTCTTC. It encodes CASSGDWAGYNEQFF. V and J are TRBV9 and TRBJ2-1; TRBD2 is a possible D gene (5 bases). Germline lookup yields CDR1 SGDLS and CDR2 YYNGEE. The CDR3 spans 15 residues. V was cut by 3 bases and J by 4 bases, with 14 bases left in between.

This clone appeared once. V gene TRBV6-4 combines with J gene TRBJ1-2; 7 bases align to TRBD1. CDR1 MRHNA and CDR2 SNTAGT come from the germline V gene. CDR3 length: 13 amino acids. Germline trimming cut 3 bases from V and 6 bases from J; bases unmatched to any gene: 4. The chain's CDR3 is CASSETGRDGYTF. CDR3 bases: TGTGCCAGCAGTGAGACAGGGCGGGATGGCTACACCTTC.

The rearrangement joins TRBV1 to TRBJ2-2; TRBD1 is the table's D call and was not checked against the DNA. TRBV1 is labeled a pseudogene. The CDR3 totals 17 residues. CDR3 sequence reads: CTSSHDQGARLAGELFF. CDR3 bases: TGCACCAGCAGCCACGACCAGGGGGCTCGGTTGGCCGGGGAGCTGTTTTTT.

The V and J genes are TRBV4-1 and TRBJ2-3; D unclear. V was trimmed by 3 bases and J by 2 bases, leaving 3 bases between them. This CDR3 has 12 amino acids. Germline V gives CDR1 MGHRA, CDR2 YSYEKL. CDR3 nucleotides: TGCGCCAGCAGCCACATCACAGATACGCAGTATTTT. This sequence encodes CASSHITDTQYF.

This sequence joins TRBV15 and TRBJ1-2, with 10 nucleotides matching TRBD1. The CDR3 runs 15 residues. Trimming removed 0 bases from V and 7 bases from J; junction bases left unmatched: 5. Germline V gene data show CDR1 as LNHNV and CDR2 as YYDKDF (reference sequence). The CDR3: CATSRDLGQGLGYTF. The CDR3 nucleotides are TGTGCCACCAGCAGAGATTTGGGACAGGGGCTTGGCTACACCTTC.

Only one count was recorded for this clone. Distinct nucleotide sequences in the sample also encode this CDR3. The chain joins TRBV12-3 or TRBV12-4 to TRBJ2-3; D not certain. This CDR3 comprises 13 residues. V was clipped by 2 bases and J by 0 bases, with 3 bases between them. CDR3 region: CASSLSSTDTQYF. The CDR3 DNA reads as TGTGCCAGCAGTTTATCGAGCACAGATACGCAGTATTTT.

The chain couples TRBV5-1 to TRBJ2-7; 7 bases map to TRBD1. The CDR3 length is 16 residues. The ends lost 3 bases at V and 0 bases at J; junction bases unmatched: 9. Germline CDR1 reads SGHRS; CDR2 reads YFSETQ. CDR3 residues: CASSWTTGATSYEQYF. The CDR3 DNA is TGCGCCAGCAGCTGGACAACAGGGGCGACCTCCTACGAGCAGTACTTC. Combining the CDR3 with reference TRBV5-1 and TRBJ2-7 gives the whole variable domain KAGVTQTPRYLIKTRGQQVTLSCSPISGHRSVSWYQQTPGQGLQFLFEYFSETQRNKGNFPGRFSGRQFSNSRSEMNVSTLELGDSALYLCASSWTTGATSYEQYFGPGTRLTVT.

Only a few counts were recorded for this clone. This chain uses TRBV2 with TRBJ2-7; 8 nucleotides agree with TRBD1. Germline CDR1 and CDR2: SNHLY and FYNNEI. V lost 6 bases and J lost 3; bases outside the gene matches: 4. The CDR3 runs 13 residues. As DNA, the CDR3 is TGTGCCAGCAGGGGACAGGATAACTACGAGCAGTACTTC. Amino acids: CASRGQDNYEQYF.

This clone was seen at least ten times. This chain uses TRBV11-2 with TRBJ1-1, with a possible D match to TRBD1 (5 bases). The germline gives CDR1 SGHAT, CDR2 FQNNGV. Deletions cut 2 bases from V and 3 bases from J, with 7 bases between. The CDR3 totals 13 residues. CDR3 sequence reads: CASSLQGYTEAFF. In nucleotides, the CDR3 is TGTGCCAGCAGCTTACAGGGCTACACTGAAGCTTTCTTT.

This sequence joins TRBV6-5 and TRBJ1-2; 8 nucleotides line up with TRBD1. CDR3 length: 15 residues. The junction had 10 bases not matched to a gene; V was cut back by 2 bases and J by 8 bases. Germline CDR1 and CDR2: MNHEY and SVGAGI. In nucleotides, the CDR3 is TGTGCCAGCAGTTACGGGACGGACAGGGCGTCAGGCTACACCTTC. Its protein product is CASSYGTDRASGYTF.

The chain combines TRBV11-2 with TRBJ2-7, with D tentatively TRBD2 (5 bases). The CDR3 loop spans 17 amino acids. The V end lost 0 bases, the J end lost 0 bases, and 15 bases lay between the germline ends. Per germline, CDR1 SGHAT and CDR2 FQNNGV. The DNA for the CDR3 is TGTGCCAGCAGCTTAGAGCGGGCTAGCCCGAGCTCCTACGAGCAGTACTTC. It yields the protein CASSLERASPSSYEQYF.